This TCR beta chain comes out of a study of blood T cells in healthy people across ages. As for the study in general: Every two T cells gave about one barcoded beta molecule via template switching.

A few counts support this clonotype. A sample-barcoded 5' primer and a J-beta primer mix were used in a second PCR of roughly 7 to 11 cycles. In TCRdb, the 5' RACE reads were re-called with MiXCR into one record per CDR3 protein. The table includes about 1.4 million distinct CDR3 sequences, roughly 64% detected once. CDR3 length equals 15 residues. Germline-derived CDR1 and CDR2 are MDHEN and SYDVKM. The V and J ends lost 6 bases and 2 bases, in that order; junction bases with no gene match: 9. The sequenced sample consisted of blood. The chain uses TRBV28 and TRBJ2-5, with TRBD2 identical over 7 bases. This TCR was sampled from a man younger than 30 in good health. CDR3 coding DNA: TGTGCCAGCAGCAATCGAGAGCGGGGACAAGAGACCCAGTACTTC. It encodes CASSNRERGQETQYF.